The rows below give T cell receptor beta chains drawn from one sample of a study of blood T cell repertoires in COVID-19. Generated by immunoSEQ multiplex PCR, the TCRdb table keeps only in-frame clones and is missing some. The sample contains some 200,000 clones, roughly 80% of which appear only once. Sequenced material: peripheral blood. All receptors derive from a human donor with acute or convalescent COVID-19. The donor label of this sample is uncertain. The CDR3 runs from the conserved cysteine through the conserved F or W. Each record gives: D gene, J gene, clone size, V gene, CDR3 DNA, CDR3 protein. A D gene is named only where the DNA matches it firmly. Clone size appears in some rows only: once, few, many, or a class for an expanded clone.

-,TRBJ1-4,few,TRBV5-1,TGCGCCAGCAGCTTGGCGCAGGGGAGTGGTGAAAAACTGTTTTTT,CASSLAQGSGEKLFF
-,TRBJ2-4,-,TRBV2,TGTGCCAGCAGTGAGGGGGGGCCAGGAAACATTCAGTACTTC,CASSEGGPGNIQYF
-,TRBJ2-1,-,TRBV6-5,TGTGCCAGCGGGAGAGTCGGGTTAAATGAGCAGTTCTTC,CASGRVGLNEQFF
-,TRBJ2-1,-,TRBV7-2,TGTGCCAGCAGCTTAGTTCTAGCGTCCCGGAGGAATGAGCAGTTCTTC,CASSLVLASRRNEQFF
-,TRBJ2-1,-,TRBV2,TGTGCCAGCAGTCTAGGCTCCTACAATGAGCAGTTCTTC,CASSLGSYNEQFF
TRBD2,TRBJ2-7,-,TRBV7-8,TGTGCCAGCAGCCCCAGAACCGGGACTAGCGGGAGTCGGGTGAACAACGAGCAGTACTTC,CASSPRTGTSGSRVNNEQYF
-,TRBJ2-1,-,TRBV5-1,TGCGCCAGCAGCTTGGAAGGGACTCCCCCGCGGAATGAGCAGTTCTTC,CASSLEGTPPRNEQFF
TRBD1,TRBJ2-2,-,TRBV27,TGTGCCAGCACCCTCCGGGACAGGGTTATCGCCGGGGAGCTGTTTTTT,CASTLRDRVIAGELFF
TRBD1,TRBJ1-4,-,TRBV10-3,TGTGCCATCAGTGAGTCAAGGACAGGGTCGGGTGAAAAACTGTTTTTT,CAISESRTGSGEKLFF
TRBD2,TRBJ2-5,-,TRBV18,TGTGCCAGCTCACCAAAGTTCGGGGGGGAAGAGACCCAGTACTTC,CASSPKFGGEETQYF
-,TRBJ1-1,-,TRBV29-1,TGCAGCGTTTTGGGGCTTGGCACTGAAGCTTTCTTT,CSVLGLGTEAFF
TRBD1,TRBJ1-4,-,TRBV5-4,TGTGCCAGCAGCTCGTCGGGACAGTTCGAAAAACTGTTTTTT,CASSSSGQFEKLFF
TRBD1,TRBJ1-2,-,TRBV20-1,TGCAGTGCTAGTGAGGGACAGGGGGTTTATGGCTACACCTTC,CSASEGQGVYGYTF
TRBD2,TRBJ2-3,-,TRBV7-2,TGTGCCAGCAGCGCCCGAGCGGGGGGGACCACAGATACGCAGTATTTT,CASSARAGGTTDTQYF
-,TRBJ2-5,-,TRBV6-4,TGTGCCAGCAGTGACTCACCACCGGGACGGGAGAAAGAGACCCAGTACTTC,CASSDSPPGREKETQYF
-,TRBJ2-5,-,TRBV5-1,TGCGCCAGCAGCAAGCCGGGGGGCTTAAACCAAGAGACCCAGTACTTC,CASSKPGGLNQETQYF
-,TRBJ1-3,-,TRBV2,TGTGCCAGCAGGCCCTCGAGCTCTGGAAACACCATATATTTT,CASRPSSSGNTIYF
TRBD1,TRBJ2-7,-,TRBV9,TGTGCCAGCAGCGTACCAGGGGGCGAGCAGTACTTC,CASSVPGGEQYF
-,TRBJ2-2,once,TRBV9,TGTGCCAGCAGCGCGAGACTAGCCGGGGAGCTGTTTTTT,CASSARLAGELFF
-,TRBJ1-4,-,TRBV7-9,TGTGCCAGCAGCCTCCGACAGGAAAGTGAAAAACTGTTTTTT,CASSLRQESEKLFF
-,TRBJ1-1,-,TRBV5-1,TGCGCCAGCAGCAGAGACAGCGACCCCTCTGAAGCTTTCTTT,CASSRDSDPSEAFF
-,TRBJ2-1,once,TRBV5-1,TGCGCCAGCAGCGTGGACACCCTCTCACGCTCCTACAATGAGCAGTTCTTC,CASSVDTLSRSYNEQFF
TRBD1,TRBJ1-1,-,TRBV6-4,TGTGCCAGCAGTGACTCGTGGGACAGTGGGCGCCGGACTTTCTTT,CASSDSWDSGRRTFF
-,TRBJ2-2,-,TRBV5-4,TGTGCCAGCAGCTCGGGACAGAACACCGGGGAGCTGTTTTTT,CASSSGQNTGELFF
-,TRBJ1-2,-,TRBV2,TGTGCCAGCAGTCCAACAGGGATCGGCTACACCTTC,CASSPTGIGYTF
-,TRBJ1-5,-,TRBV30,TGTGCCTGGAGTGTGGGGGGAGGCAATCAGCCCCAGCATTTT,CAWSVGGGNQPQHF
-,TRBJ2-7,-,TRBV19,TGTGCCAGTAGTAGAAGGACAGATTCTTACGAGCAGTACTTC,CASSRRTDSYEQYF
TRBD2,TRBJ2-7,-,TRBV11-2,TGTGCCAGCAGCTTAGGGCTTCGGGGGGGGCAGTACTTC,CASSLGLRGGQYF
TRBD2,TRBJ2-2,-,TRBV6-5,TGTGCCAGCAGATCCGCTAGCGGACTGACCGGGGAGCTGTTTTTT,CASRSASGLTGELFF
-,TRBJ2-1,few,TRBV6-4,TGTGCCAGCAGTGAGAGTGCGCCCCACAATGAGCAGTTCTTC,CASSESAPHNEQFF
-,TRBJ2-7,-,TRBV7-9,TGTGCCAGCAGCCCCTTAGGAGAACCCTACGAGCAGTACTTC,CASSPLGEPYEQYF
TRBD1,TRBJ1-2,-,TRBV6-2/TRBV6-3,TGTGCCAGCAGTGAGGGGGCTCAGGCCTATGGCTACACCTTC,CASSEGAQAYGYTF